Reported below is one T cell receptor beta chain. The sample originates from a study of cytotoxic CD8 clonotypes in ibrutinib-treated CLL. Per germline, CDR1 SGDLS and CDR2 YYNGEE. V lost 2 bases and J lost 7; bases outside the gene matches: 1. This CDR3 is 15 amino acids long. A 1 in 200,000 to 1 in 1 million T cell depth was the sequencing target. Data came from immunoSEQ multiplex PCR; TCRdb stores just in-frame clones and leaves some out. The table includes some 130,000 clones, approximately 83% detected once. Roughly 2 micrograms of genomic DNA, which was extracted from cryopreserved PBMCs, served as the material used for the TCR beta libraries.

V gene TRBV9 combines with J gene TRBJ2-1; 15 positions agree with TRBD2. This sequence originates from a human donor with chronic lymphocytic leukemia. The source was PBMCs, collected after 24 months of ibrutinib treatment. The CDR3: CASSVGLAGGNEQFF. The CDR3 coding sequence is TGTGCCAGCAGCGTCGGACTAGCGGGAGGGAATGAGCAGTTCTTC.